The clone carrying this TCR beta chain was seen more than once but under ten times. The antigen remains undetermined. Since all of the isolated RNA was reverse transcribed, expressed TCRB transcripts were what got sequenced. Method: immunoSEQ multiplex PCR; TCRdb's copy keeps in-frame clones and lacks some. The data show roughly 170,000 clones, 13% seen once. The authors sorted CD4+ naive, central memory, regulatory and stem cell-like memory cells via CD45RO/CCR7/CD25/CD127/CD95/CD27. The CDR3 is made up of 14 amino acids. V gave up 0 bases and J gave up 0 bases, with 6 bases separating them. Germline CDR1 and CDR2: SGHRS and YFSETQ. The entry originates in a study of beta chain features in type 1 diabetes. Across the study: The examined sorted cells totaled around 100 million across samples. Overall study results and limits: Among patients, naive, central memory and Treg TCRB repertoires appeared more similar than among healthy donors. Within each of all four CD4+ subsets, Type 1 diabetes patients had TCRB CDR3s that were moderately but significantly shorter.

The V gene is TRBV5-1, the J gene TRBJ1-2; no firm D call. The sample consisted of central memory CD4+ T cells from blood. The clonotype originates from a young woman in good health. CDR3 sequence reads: CASSLDVANYGYTF. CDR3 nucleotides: TGCGCCAGCAGCTTGGATGTAGCTAACTATGGCTACACCTTC.